This TCR beta chain was obtained from a study of blood T cell repertoires in COVID-19. Study-level background: There were acute and convalescent COVID-19 samples, and they came from the United States, Italy and Spain. From T cells, B-cell-depleted T cells, or PBMCs came the material, which was cDNA or gDNA.

In the original workflow: It was from reference gene primer amplification that nucleated cell counts were estimated. Only in-frame clones appear in the TCRdb table, and some are missing; sequencing was by immunoSEQ multiplex PCR. D and trimming come from the DNA, and the V and J calls and clone size come from that table. Of approximately 260,000 clones listed, 80% to 90% are singletons. Germline V gene lookup returns CDR1 KGHSH and CDR2 LQKENI. V was pared by 3 bases and J by 8 bases, with 16 bases between. This CDR3 is 14 amino acids long. The chain recombines TRBV18 with TRBJ1-2; D is perhaps TRBD1 (5 bases). Sequencing input: peripheral blood. This TCR derives from a woman in her 70s with acute or convalescent COVID-19. Written as DNA, the CDR3 is TGTGCCAGCTCACCCGAGTGGCAGGGTAACGGCTACACCTTC. This gives the protein CASSPEWQGNGYTF.